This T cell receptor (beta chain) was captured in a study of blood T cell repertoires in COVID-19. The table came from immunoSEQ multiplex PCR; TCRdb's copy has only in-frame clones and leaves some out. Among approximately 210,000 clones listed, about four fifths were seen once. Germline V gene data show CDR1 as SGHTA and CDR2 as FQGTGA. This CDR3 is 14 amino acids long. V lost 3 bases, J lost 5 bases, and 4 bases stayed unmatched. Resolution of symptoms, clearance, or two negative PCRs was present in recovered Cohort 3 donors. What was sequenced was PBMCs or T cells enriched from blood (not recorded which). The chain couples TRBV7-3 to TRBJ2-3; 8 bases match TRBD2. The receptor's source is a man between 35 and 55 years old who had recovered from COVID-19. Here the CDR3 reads CASSFVTSGDTQYF. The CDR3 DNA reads TGTGCCAGCAGCTTTGTCACTAGCGGAGATACGCAGTATTTT.